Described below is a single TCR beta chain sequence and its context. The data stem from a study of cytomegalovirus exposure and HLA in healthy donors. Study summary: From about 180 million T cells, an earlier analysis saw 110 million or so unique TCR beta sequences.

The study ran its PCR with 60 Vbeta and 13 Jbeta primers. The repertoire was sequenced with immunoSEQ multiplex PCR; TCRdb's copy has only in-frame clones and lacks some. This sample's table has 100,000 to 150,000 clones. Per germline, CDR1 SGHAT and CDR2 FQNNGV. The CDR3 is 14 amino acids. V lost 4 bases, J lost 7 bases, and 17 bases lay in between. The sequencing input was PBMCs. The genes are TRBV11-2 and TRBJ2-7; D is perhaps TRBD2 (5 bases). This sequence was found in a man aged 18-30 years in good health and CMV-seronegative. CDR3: CASSSLRQGREQYF. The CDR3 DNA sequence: TGTGCCAGCAGCTCTCTCCGGCAAGGGAGAGAGCAGTACTTC.